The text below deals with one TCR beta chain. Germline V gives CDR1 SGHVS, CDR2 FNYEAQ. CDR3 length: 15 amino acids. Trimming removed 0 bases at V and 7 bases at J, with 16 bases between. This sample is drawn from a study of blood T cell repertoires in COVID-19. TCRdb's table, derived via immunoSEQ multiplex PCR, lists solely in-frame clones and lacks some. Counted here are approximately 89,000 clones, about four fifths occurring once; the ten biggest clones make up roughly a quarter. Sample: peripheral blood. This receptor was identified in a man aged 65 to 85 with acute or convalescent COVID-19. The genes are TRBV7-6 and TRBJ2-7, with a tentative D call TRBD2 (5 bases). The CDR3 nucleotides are TGTGCCAGCAGCTTAGCAGAGGAACGAGGGCGAGAGCAGTACTTC. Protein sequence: CASSLAEERGREQYF.